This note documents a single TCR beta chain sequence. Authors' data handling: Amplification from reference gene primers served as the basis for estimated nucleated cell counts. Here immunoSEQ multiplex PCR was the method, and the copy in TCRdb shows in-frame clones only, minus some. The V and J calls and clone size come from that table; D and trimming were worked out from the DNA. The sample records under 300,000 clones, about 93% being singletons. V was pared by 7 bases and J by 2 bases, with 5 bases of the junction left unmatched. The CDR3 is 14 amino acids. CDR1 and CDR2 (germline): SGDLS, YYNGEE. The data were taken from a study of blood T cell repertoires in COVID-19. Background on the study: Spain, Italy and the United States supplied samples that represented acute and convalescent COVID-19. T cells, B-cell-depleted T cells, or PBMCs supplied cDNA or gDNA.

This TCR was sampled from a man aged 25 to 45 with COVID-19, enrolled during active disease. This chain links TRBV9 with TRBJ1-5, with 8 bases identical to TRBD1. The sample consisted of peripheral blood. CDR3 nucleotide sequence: TGTGCCAGCGACCAGGGGGCCGGCAATCAGCCCCAGCATTTT. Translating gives CASDQGAGNQPQHF.